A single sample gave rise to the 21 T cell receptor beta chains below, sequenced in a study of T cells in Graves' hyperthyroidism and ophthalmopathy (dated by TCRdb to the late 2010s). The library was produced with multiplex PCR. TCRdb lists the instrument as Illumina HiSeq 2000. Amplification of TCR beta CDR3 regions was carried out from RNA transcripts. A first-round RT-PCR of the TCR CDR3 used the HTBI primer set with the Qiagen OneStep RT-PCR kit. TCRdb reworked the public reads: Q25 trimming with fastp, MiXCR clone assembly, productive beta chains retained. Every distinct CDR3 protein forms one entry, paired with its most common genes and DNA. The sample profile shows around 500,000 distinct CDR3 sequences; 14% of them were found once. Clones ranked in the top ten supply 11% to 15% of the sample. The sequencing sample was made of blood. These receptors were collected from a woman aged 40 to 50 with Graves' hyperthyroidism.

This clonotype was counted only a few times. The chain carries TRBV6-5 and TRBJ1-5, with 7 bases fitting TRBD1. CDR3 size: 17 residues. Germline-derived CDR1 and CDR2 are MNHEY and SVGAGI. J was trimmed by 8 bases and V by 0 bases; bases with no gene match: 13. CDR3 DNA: TGTGCCAGCAGTTACTCGGTCGCCAGGGGGGTAGACGAGCCCCAGCATTTT. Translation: CASSYSVARGVDEPQHF.

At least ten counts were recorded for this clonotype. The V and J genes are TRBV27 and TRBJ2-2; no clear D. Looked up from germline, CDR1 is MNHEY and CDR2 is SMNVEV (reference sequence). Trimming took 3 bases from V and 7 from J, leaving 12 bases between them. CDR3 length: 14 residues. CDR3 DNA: TGTGCCAGCAGTTTTAGGCCTCTTGTCGGGGAGCTGTTTTTT. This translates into CASSFRPLVGELFF.

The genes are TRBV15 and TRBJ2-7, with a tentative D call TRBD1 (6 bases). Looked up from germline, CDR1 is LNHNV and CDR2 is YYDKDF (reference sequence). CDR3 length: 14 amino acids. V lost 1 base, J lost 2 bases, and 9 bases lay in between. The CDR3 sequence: CATSRAGAPYEQYF. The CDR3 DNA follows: TGTGCCACCAGCAGAGCAGGGGCCCCCTACGAGCAGTACTTC.

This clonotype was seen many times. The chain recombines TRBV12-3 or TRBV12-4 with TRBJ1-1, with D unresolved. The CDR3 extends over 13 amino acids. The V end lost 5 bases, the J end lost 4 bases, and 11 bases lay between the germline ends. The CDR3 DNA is TGTGCCAGCAGTCCCTTTGCCGGCACTGAAGCTTTCTTT. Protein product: CASSPFAGTEAFF.

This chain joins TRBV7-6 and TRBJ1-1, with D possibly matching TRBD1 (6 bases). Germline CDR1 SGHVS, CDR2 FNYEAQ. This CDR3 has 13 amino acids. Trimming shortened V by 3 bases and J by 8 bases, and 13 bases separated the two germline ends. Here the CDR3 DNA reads TGTGCCAGCAGCTTGCCCGGGACATCGGAAGCTTTCTTT. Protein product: CASSLPGTSEAFF. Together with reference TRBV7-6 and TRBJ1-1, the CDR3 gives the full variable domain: GAGVSQSPRYKVTKRGQDVALRCDPISGHVSLYWYRQALGQGPEFLTYFNYEAQQDKSGLPNDRFSAERPEGSISTLTIQRTEQRDSAMYRCASSLPGTSEAFFGQGTRLTVV.

The CDR3 DNA reads as TGTGCCAGCTCTGAGGGGGCAGCCAACTCTGGAAACACCATATATTTT. It codes for CASSEGAANSGNTIYF. The chain recombines TRBV18 with TRBJ1-3; 7 bases line up with TRBD1. Germline trimming cut 6 bases from V and 0 bases from J; bases unmatched to any gene: 8. This CDR3 has 16 amino acids. Looked up from germline, CDR1 is KGHSH and CDR2 is LQKENI.

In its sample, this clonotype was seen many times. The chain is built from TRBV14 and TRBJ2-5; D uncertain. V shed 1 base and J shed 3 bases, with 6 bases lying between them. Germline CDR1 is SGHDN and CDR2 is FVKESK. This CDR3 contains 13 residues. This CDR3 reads CASSQGFKETQYF. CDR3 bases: TGTGCCAGCAGCCAAGGGTTCAAAGAGACCCAGTACTTC.

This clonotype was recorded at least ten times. The CDR3 DNA is TGTGCCAGCAGCGTTGGACTAGCGGCAACCTACAATGAGCAGTTCTTC. Amino acid sequence: CASSVGLAATYNEQFF. V gene TRBV9 combines with J gene TRBJ2-1; TRBD2 agrees at 10 bases. There are 16 residues in the CDR3. The ends lost 2 bases at V and 2 bases at J; junction bases unmatched: 4. Germline V lookup: CDR1 SGDLS, CDR2 YYNGEE.

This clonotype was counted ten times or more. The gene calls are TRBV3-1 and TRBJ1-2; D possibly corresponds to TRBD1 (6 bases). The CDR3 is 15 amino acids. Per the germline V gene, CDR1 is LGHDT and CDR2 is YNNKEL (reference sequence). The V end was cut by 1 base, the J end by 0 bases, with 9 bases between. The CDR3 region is CASSQGQGPNYGYTF. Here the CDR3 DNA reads TGTGCCAGCAGCCAAGGGCAGGGGCCTAACTATGGCTACACCTTC.

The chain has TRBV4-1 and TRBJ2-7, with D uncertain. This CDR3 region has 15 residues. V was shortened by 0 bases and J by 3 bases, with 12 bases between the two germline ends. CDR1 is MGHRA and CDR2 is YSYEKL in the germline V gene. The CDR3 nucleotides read TGCGCCAGCAGCCAAGATCGGGTGCAGGTCTACGAGCAGTACTTC. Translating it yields CASSQDRVQVYEQYF.

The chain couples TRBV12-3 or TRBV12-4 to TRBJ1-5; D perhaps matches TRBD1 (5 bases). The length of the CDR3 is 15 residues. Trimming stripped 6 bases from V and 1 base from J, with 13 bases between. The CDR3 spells CASRRTGQSNQPQHF. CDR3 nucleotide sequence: TGTGCCAGCAGAAGAACAGGCCAAAGCAATCAGCCCCAGCATTTT.

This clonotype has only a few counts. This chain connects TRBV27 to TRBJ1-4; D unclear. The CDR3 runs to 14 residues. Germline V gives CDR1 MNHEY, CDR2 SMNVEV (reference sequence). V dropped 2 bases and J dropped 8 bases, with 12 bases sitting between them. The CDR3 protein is CASSLIAPPEKLFF. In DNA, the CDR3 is TGTGCCAGCAGTTTAATTGCGCCCCCGGAAAAACTGTTTTTT.

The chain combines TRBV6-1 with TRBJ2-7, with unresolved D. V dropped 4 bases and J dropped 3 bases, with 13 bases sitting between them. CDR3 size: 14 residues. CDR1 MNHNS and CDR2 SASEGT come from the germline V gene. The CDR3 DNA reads TGTGCCAGCAGTGCGAACGACCTTGACTACGAGCAGTACTTC. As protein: CASSANDLDYEQYF.

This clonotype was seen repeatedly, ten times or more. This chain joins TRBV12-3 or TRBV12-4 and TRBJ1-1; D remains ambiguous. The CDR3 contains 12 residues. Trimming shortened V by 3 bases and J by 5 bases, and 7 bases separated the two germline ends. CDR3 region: CASSFGDTEAFF. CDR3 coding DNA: TGTGCCAGCAGTTTTGGGGATACTGAAGCTTTCTTT.

The CDR3 sequence is CASSLESPLLGEQYF. CDR3 nucleotide sequence: TGCGCCAGCAGCTTGGAGTCACCCCTCTTAGGCGAGCAGTACTTC. The chain has TRBV5-1 and TRBJ2-7; D unresolved. Germline lookup yields CDR1 SGHRS and CDR2 YFSETQ. The CDR3 is made up of 15 amino acids. V lost 0 bases and J lost 6, with 16 bases in between.

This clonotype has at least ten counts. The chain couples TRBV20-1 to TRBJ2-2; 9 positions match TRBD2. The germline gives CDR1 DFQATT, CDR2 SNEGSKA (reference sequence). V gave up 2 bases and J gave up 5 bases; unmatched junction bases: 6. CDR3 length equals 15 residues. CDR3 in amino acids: CSARSGTSRTGELFF. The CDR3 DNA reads TGCAGTGCTAGATCGGGGACTAGCCGGACCGGGGAGCTGTTTTTT.

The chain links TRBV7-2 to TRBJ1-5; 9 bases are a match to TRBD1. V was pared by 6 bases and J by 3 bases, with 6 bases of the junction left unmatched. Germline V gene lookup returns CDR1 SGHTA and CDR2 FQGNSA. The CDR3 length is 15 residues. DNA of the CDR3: TGTGCCAGCAGTTTGACAGGGGGGTTCAATCAGCCCCAGCATTTT. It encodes CASSLTGGFNQPQHF.

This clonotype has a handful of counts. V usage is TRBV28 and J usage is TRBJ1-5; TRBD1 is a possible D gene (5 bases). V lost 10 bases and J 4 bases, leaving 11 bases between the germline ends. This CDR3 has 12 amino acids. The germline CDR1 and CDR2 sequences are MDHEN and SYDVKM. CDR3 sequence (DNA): TGTGCCATAAGCAGGGTAAATCAGCCCCAGCATTTT. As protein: CAISRVNQPQHF. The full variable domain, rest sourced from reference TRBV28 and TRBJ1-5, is DVKVTQSSRYLVKRTGEKVFLECVQDMDHENMFWYRQDPGLGLRLIYFSYDVKMKEKGDIPEGYSVSREKKERFSLILESASTNQTSMYLCAISRVNQPQHFGDGTRLSIL.

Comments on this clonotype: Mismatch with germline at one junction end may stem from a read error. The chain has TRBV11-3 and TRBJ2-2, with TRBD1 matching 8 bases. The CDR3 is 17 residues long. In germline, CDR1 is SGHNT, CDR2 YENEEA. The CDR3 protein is CASSTKDRAITTGELVF. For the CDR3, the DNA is TGTGCCAGCAGCACGAAGGACAGGGCGATCACTACCGGGGAGCTGGTTTTT.

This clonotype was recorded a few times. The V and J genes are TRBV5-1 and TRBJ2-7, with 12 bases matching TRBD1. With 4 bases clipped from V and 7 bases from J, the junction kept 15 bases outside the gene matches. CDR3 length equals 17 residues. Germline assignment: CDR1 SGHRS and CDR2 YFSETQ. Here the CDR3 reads CASSARRPGQGAGEQYF. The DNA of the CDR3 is TGCGCCAGCAGCGCGAGAAGGCCGGGACAGGGGGCCGGGGAGCAGTACTTC. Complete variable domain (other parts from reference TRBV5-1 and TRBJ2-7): KAGVTQTPRYLIKTRGQQVTLSCSPISGHRSVSWYQQTPGQGLQFLFEYFSETQRNKGNFPGRFSGRQFSNSRSEMNVSTLELGDSALYLCASSARRPGQGAGEQYFGPGTRLTVT.

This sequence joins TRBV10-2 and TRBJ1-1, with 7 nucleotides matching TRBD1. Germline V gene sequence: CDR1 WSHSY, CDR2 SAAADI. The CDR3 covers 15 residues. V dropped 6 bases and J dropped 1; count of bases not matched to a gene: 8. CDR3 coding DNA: TGCGCCAGCAGAAATACCGGGACAGAGAACACTGAAGCTTTCTTT. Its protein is CASRNTGTENTEAFF.